This entry is about one TCR beta chain. The antigen is undetermined. The sample originates from a study of CD8+CD57+ T cells in acquired aplastic anemia. Study at large: Sorted cells (CD4+ and CD8+) yielded DNA amounts that averaged roughly 3.5 ug. Overall study findings and caveats: Overlap between patients and controls comprised about 28 CD8+ CDR3 sequences.

Only patients with CD8+CD57+ cell expansion on flow cytometry were chosen for sequencing. With no exception, the patients had severe acquired aplastic anemia. Germline CDR1 is KGHDR and CDR2 is SFDVKD. This CDR3 is built from 13 residues. V lost 9 bases and J 5 bases, leaving 15 bases between the germline ends. The template used for profiling TCR beta VDJ and CDR3 was genomic DNA. MiXCR, run by TCRdb on the reads, gives a single entry per CDR3 protein. The sample has about 98,000 distinct CDR3 sequences, about 63% seen once; the top ten hold around three fifths. The receptor comes from a human donor with aplastic anemia. The sequencing sample was made of sorted CD4+, CD8+, or CD8+CD57+ T cells (not recorded which) from PBMCs. The rearrangement uses TRBV24-1 and TRBJ2-5, with D perhaps TRBD2 (6 bases). The CDR3 loop is CATGGDQGETQYF. The CDR3 DNA reads as TGTGCCACCGGAGGGGACCAAGGGGAGACCCAGTACTTC.